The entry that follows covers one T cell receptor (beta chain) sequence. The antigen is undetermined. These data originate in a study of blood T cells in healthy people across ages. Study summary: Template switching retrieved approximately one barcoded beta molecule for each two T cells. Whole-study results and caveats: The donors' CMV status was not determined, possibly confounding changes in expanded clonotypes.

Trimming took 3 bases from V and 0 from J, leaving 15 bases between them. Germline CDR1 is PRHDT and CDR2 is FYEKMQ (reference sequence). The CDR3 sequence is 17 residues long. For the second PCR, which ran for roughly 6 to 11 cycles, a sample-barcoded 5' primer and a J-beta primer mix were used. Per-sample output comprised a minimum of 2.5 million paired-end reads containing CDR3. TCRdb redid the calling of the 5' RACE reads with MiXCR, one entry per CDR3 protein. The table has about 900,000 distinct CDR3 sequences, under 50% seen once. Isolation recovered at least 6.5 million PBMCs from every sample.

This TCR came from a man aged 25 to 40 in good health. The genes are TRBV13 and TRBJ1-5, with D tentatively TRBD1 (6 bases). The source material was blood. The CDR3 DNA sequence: TGTGCCAGCAGCTTCCGACAGGTCTCCGGTAGCAATCAGCCCCAGCATTTT. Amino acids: CASSFRQVSGSNQPQHF.